A selection of T cell receptor beta chains follows, all from one sample in a study of blood T cells in healthy people across ages. In TCRdb, the 5' RACE reads were re-called with MiXCR into one record per CDR3 protein. The table lists about 570,000 distinct CDR3 sequences, 27% of them singletons. The sequencing input was blood. The receptors stem from a woman in her sixties or seventies in good health. Each CDR3 is given with its conserved first and last residue. The order of the fields is D gene, V gene, J gene, clone size, CDR3 DNA, CDR3 protein. A D gene is named only where the DNA matches it firmly. Clone size is given for some rows only: seen once, a few or many times, or a class if the clone is expanded.

>TRBD1|TRBV12-3/TRBV12-4|TRBJ1-4|NA
TGTGCCAGCAGCCCTCGACAGGGAAGAGGTGAAAAACTGTTTTTT
CASSPRQGRGEKLFF
>NA|TRBV4-3|TRBJ2-7|few
TGCGCCAGCAGCCAGGGAGGAGGGGGCGCTTCCTACGAGCAGTACTTC
CASSQGGGGASYEQYF
>TRBD2|TRBV7-8|TRBJ2-1|many
TGTGCCAGCAGCTTAGTCGGGGGGGCCGGGTACAATGAGCAGTTCTTC
CASSLVGGAGYNEQFF
>NA|TRBV4-1|TRBJ2-5|NA
TGCGCCAGCAGCCGCGGCGGTGGACTATCGGAGACCCAGTACTTC
CASSRGGGLSETQYF
>TRBD1|TRBV10-3|TRBJ1-5|NA
TGTGCCATCAGGCCGGACAGGGATCAGCCCCAGCATTTT
CAIRPDRDQPQHF
>NA|TRBV29-1|TRBJ1-1|NA
TGCAGCGTTGTGAGGACGGTGACTGAAGCTTTCTTT
CSVVRTVTEAFF
>NA|TRBV4-1|TRBJ1-1|NA
TGCGCCAGCAGCCGGTACCGGGACACTAACACTGAAGCTTTCTTT
CASSRYRDTNTEAFF
>TRBD2|TRBV7-2|TRBJ2-3|few
TGTGCCAGCAGCCGCCCCGGACTAGGGTCAGATACGCAGTATTTT
CASSRPGLGSDTQYF
>NA|TRBV5-1|TRBJ1-2|few
TGCGCCAGCAGCCCACCCCGGGGGGAAGATGCTATGGGCTACACCTTC
CASSPPRGEDAMGYTF
>NA|TRBV3-1|TRBJ2-5|NA
TGTGCCAGCAGCCAGCTCCGGGACACCCAAGAGACCCAGTACTTC
CASSQLRDTQETQYF
>TRBD2|TRBV24-1|TRBJ2-5|NA
TGTGCCACCAGTGAAAGCGGGGTGAGGGAGACCCAGTACTTC
CATSESGVRETQYF
>NA|TRBV15|TRBJ2-7|NA
TGTGCCACCAGCAGTCACGACAGATCCTACGAGCAGTACTTC
CATSSHDRSYEQYF
>NA|TRBV19|TRBJ1-2|NA
TGTGCCAGTAGTATGGGGAAGGATGGCTACACCTTC
CASSMGKDGYTF
>NA|TRBV9|TRBJ2-4|few
TGTGCCAGCAGCCCCCGGGGAGACATTCAGTACTTC
CASSPRGDIQYF
>NA|TRBV2|TRBJ2-5|few
TGTGCCAGCAGTGAACGGACGTTTAAGACCCAGTACTTC
CASSERTFKTQYF
>NA|TRBV20-1|TRBJ2-3|few
TGCAGTGCTAGAGACCGTGAGGGGCCGTGGGATACGCAGTATTTT
CSARDREGPWDTQYF
>NA|TRBV9|TRBJ1-4|few
TGTGCCAGTAGCGTAGATGAGGGAAGGCCTAATGAAAAACTGCTTTTT
CASSVDEGRPNEKLLF
>TRBD2|TRBV6-6|TRBJ2-2|NA
TGTGCCAGCGATAGCGGGGGGGCGAACACCGGGGAGCTGTTTTTT
CASDSGGANTGELFF
>TRBD2|TRBV5-6|TRBJ2-1|few
TGTGCCAGCAGCTTGGTCCAGCGGGGGGGCATTAGCAATGAGCAGTTCTTC
CASSLVQRGGISNEQFF
>NA|TRBV2|TRBJ2-2|few
TGTGCCAGCAGACCCGACCCTTCCGGGGAGCTGTTTTTT
CASRPDPSGELFF
>NA|TRBV29-1|TRBJ2-5|many
TGCAGCGCGAGGGATCCGGAGACCCAGTACTTC
CSARDPETQYF